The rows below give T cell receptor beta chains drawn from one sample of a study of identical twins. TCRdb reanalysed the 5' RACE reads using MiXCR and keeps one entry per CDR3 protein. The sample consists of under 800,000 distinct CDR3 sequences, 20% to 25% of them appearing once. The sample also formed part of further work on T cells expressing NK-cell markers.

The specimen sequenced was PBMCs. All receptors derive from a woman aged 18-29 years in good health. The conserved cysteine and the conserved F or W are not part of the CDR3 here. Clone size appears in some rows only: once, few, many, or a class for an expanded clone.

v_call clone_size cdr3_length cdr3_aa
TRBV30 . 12 AWSWGLSGNTIY
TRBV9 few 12 ASSAAGTLDEQF
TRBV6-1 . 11 ASSPGQFYGYT
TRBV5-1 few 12 ASSISVSTGELF
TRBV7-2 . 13 ASSSWLAGSDTQY
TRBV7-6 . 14 ASSSSRGGKTDTQY
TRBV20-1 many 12 SARDQTSVNTQY
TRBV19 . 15 ASSVGHMSGSTLEQY
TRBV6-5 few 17 ASSYRQGEPSSSYNEQF
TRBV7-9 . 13 ASSSPGAFTDTQY
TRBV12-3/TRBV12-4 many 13 ASSFLAGYTDTQY
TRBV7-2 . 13 ASSPGLSELYEQY
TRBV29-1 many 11 SVRGGSSYEQY
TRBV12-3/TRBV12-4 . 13 ASRPRDPKYNEQF
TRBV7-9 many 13 ASSPASGGTYEQY
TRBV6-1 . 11 ASMRGRNYGYT
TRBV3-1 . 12 ASSQDPRQETQY
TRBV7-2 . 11 ASSLVPEETQY
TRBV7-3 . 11 ASSSWNTGELF
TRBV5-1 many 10 ASSDGDYEQY
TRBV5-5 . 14 ASSSASGVSYNEQF
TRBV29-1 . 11 SVADRFNTEAF
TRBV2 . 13 ASSASGTYSSEQY
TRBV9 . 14 ASSVVSGTSTDTQY
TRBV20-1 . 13 SARDGLAGISGEY
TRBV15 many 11 ATSRDPTDTQY
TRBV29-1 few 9 SVVWNTEAF
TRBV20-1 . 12 SAREPAGHLEAF
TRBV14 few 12 ASSLTGTRGELF
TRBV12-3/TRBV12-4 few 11 ASRTGNTGELF
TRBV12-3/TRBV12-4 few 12 ASTPIASGNTIY
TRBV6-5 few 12 ASSSRQGTLPWY
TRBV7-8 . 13 ASSLATGLDTEAF
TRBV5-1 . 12 ASNWERGLDEQF
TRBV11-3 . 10 ASSLVGKEAF
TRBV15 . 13 ATSSGLAAYNEQF
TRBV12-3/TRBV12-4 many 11 ASSLWVYNEQF
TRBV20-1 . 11 SATTRTALTQY
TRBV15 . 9 ATSRDGEQF
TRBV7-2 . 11 ASSTDIYYGYT
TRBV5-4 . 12 ASRPAGGEDTQY
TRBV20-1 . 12 SGRLAGRADTQY
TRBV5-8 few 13 ASSLLDREYNEQF
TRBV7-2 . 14 ASSLAGTGPTDTQY
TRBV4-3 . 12 ASSQALTYNEQF
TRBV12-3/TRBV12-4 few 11 ASLSDTVYGYT
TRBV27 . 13 ASSLVPAGAYEQY
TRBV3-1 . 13 ASSEPQGLNSPLH
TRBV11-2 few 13 ASQLAGGPGNEQF
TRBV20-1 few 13 SASHSSGGAGELF
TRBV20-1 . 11 RATTGAYDTQY
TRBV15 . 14 ATSTLAGGTYNEQF